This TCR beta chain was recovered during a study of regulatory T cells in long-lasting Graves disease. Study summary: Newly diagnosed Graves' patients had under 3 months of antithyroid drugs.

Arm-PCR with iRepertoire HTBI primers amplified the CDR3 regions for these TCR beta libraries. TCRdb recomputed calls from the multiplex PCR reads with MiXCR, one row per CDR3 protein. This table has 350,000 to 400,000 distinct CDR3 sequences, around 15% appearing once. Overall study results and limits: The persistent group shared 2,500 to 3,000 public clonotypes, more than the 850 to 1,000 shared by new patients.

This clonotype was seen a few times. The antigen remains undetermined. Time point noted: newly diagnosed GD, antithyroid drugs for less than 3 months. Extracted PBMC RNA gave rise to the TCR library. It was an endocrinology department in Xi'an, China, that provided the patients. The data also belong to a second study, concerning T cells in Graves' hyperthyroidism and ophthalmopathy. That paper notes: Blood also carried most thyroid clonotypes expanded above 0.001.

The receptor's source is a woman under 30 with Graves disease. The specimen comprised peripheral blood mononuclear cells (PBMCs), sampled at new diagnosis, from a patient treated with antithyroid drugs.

CDR3 in amino acids: CASSGDRDGYTF. Written as DNA, the CDR3 is TGTGCCAGCTCTGGGGACAGGGACGGCTACACCTTC. V usage is TRBV18 and J usage is TRBJ1-2; 9 nucleotides align to TRBD1. CDR3 length: 12 residues. V lost 6 bases and J lost 8; bases outside the gene matches: 4. In germline, CDR1 is KGHSH, CDR2 LQKENI.